The sequence of this TCR beta chain was determined in a study of human T cells and chemical hapten exposure. This clonotype was recorded many times. Its antigen is unidentified. Time point denoted: patch test 1, 2 weeks after DPC sensitization. Treatment in this sample: therapeutic diphenylcyclopropenone sensitization with weekly scalp DPC. Alopecia patients deemed DPC-suitable, aged 18 to 70, excluding pregnancy. CDR1 and CDR2 (germline): SQVTM, ANQGSEA. The CDR3 totals 16 residues. Trimming left V 1 base short and J 4 bases short, with 19 bases between. Attachment of unique molecular identifiers to individual cDNA molecules was performed in the library. Using its own MiXCR run on the RACE reads, TCRdb lists one record per CDR3 protein. The sample yields about 83,000 distinct CDR3 sequences, 7% to 8% seen once. Findings and limits, study-wide: DPC sensitization did not alter TCRs above 1 in 1000 frequency. Expanded TCRs created a significantly greater count of big CDR3 similarity clusters than controls did.

This chain uses TRBV29-1 with TRBJ1-2; D is perhaps TRBD1 (6 bases). This clonotype was sampled from a woman aged 25 to 39 with alopecia areata. Some clones in this sample may be carry-over from other donors' samples. The sample here was whole blood, taken in connection with sensitization to the hapten diphenylcyclopropenone (DPC). The DNA of the CDR3 is TGCAGCGTTGAAGGGGTCCCTCAAGGGGGGCTCTATGGCTACACCTTC. Amino acid sequence: CSVEGVPQGGLYGYTF.